Below, one T cell receptor (beta chain) is given with its context. The CDR3 has 12 amino acids. Trimming stripped 7 bases from V and 3 bases from J, with 13 bases between. CDR1 and CDR2 (germline): GTSNPN, SVGIG (reference sequence). This record belongs to a study of blood T cell repertoires in COVID-19. On the study more broadly: Samples of COVID-19 (acute and convalescent) were obtained from the United States, Italy and Spain. From T cells, B-cell-depleted T cells, or PBMCs came the material, which was cDNA or gDNA.

This table comes from immunoSEQ multiplex PCR, and its TCRdb copy is limited to in-frame clones, with some not included. Here the sample spans about 110,000 clones, less than 90% being singletons. Material for sequencing was peripheral blood. This sequence joins TRBV30 and TRBJ2-7; the D gene is possibly TRBD2 (5 bases). The TCR was taken from a man aged 50 to 60 with acute or convalescent COVID-19. In nucleotides, the CDR3 is TGTGCCTCCTCTCGAGGAGGCTACGAGCAGTACTTC. Amino acid sequence: CASSRGGYEQYF.